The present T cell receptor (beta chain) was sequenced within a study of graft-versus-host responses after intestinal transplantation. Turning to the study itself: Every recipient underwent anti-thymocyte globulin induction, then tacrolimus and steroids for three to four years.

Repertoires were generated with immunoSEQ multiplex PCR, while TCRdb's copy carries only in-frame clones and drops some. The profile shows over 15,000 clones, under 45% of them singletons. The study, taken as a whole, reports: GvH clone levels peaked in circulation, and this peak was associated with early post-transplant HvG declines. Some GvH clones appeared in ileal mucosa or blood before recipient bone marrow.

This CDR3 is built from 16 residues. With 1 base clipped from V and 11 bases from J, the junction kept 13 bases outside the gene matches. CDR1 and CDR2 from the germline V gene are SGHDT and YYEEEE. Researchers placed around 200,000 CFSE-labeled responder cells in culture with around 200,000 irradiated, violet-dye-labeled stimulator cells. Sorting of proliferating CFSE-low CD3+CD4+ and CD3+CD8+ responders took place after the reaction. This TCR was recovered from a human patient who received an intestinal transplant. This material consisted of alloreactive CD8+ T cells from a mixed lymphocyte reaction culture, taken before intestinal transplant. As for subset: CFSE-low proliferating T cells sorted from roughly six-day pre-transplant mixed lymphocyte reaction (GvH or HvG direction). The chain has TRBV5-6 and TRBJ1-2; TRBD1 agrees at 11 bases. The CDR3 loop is CASSLFPLRDRGWYTF. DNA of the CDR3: TGTGCCAGCAGCTTGTTCCCTCTCCGGGACAGGGGGTGGTACACCTTC.